This T cell receptor (beta chain) comes out of a study of CD8 T cells in ankylosing spondylitis. This clonotype has ten or more counts. Its antigen is still unknown. As the method for making TCR beta libraries, quantitative 5'-RACE with molecular barcodes was used. A single record per CDR3 protein comes from TCRdb applying MiXCR to the 5' RACE reads. In the table there are 200,000 or so distinct CDR3 sequences, over 10% of which are singletons. This CDR3 contains 15 residues. V was clipped by 3 bases and J by 1 base; unmatched bases: 5. Study results and caveats: Several highly homologous variants made up a TCR beta motif that seemed to typify ankylosing spondylitis blood. The authors found the disease-linked clones to be CD8+ and relatively rare in peripheral blood. Reported data indicate significant enrichment of disease-linked clones within matched ankylosing spondylitis synovial fluid.

The clonotype was recovered from a female donor with ankylosing spondylitis or in good health (not recorded which). The sequenced sample was blood, either unsorted or a sorted T cell fraction (not recorded which). The chain joins TRBV12-3 or TRBV12-4 to TRBJ2-5; 7 bases match TRBD2. CDR3 loop: CASSFGGGPQETQYF. In DNA, the CDR3 is TGTGCCAGCAGTTTTGGGGGAGGGCCCCAAGAGACCCAGTACTTC.